This entry lists 24 T cell receptor beta chains sequenced from one sample in a study of shared clonotypes between healthy human individuals. Sequencing used immunoSEQ multiplex PCR; TCRdb keeps in-frame clones, though not all of them. The sample yields fewer than 1.4 million clones, 75% to 85% seen once. The sequencing sample was made of memory CD4+ T cells from PBMCs. Indicated subset: CD45RA-negative fraction. Receptors were obtained from a man younger than 30 in good health. Some clones in this sample may be carry-over from other donors' samples.

This clone has a count of ten or more. The identical CDR3 is also encoded by other nucleotide sequences in the sample. The chain employs TRBV7-2 and TRBJ2-7; D uncertain. The germline gives CDR1 SGHTA, CDR2 FQGNSA. CDR3 length: 14 amino acids. Trimming pared 4 bases from V and 3 bases from J, leaving 13 bases between. The CDR3 is CASSSQFGGYEQYF. The CDR3 coding sequence is TGTGCCAGCAGCTCCCAGTTCGGCGGCTACGAGCAGTACTTC.

As for this clone: Other DNA sequences in this specimen translate into the identical CDR3. The chain recombines TRBV20-1 with TRBJ2-1; no firm D call. In germline, CDR1 is DFQATT, CDR2 SNEGSKA (reference sequence). V lost 3 bases to trimming and J lost 7 bases, with 7 bases between them. This CDR3 comprises 11 residues. CDR3 nucleotide sequence: TGCAGTGCTAGTGGTCGGAATGAGCAGTTCTTC. Protein sequence: CSASGRNEQFF.

Concerning this clone itself: This sample includes further DNA sequences coding for the same CDR3. V usage is TRBV6-1 and J usage is TRBJ2-7, with TRBD1 as a possible D gene (6 bases). The V and J ends lost 2 bases and 2 bases respectively, with 7 bases between them. Per germline, CDR1 MNHNS and CDR2 SASEGT. The CDR3 runs to 13 residues. In DNA, the CDR3 is TGTGCCAGCAGTGAAACAGGGCCCTACGAGCAGTACTTC. Protein sequence: CASSETGPYEQYF.

The chain joins TRBV11-2 to TRBJ1-1; possible D gene TRBD1, 5 bases. With 3 bases removed from V and 1 base from J, the gap between germline ends came to 18 bases. CDR3 length equals 17 residues. Per the germline V gene, CDR1 is SGHAT and CDR2 is FQNNGV. The CDR3 region is CASSLGMTAAGNTEAFF. CDR3 DNA sequence: TGTGCCAGCAGCTTGGGGATGACAGCGGCCGGGAACACTGAAGCTTTCTTT.

The chain combines TRBV28 with TRBJ1-5, with a possible D match to TRBD1 (6 bases). Trimming left V 5 bases short and J 7 bases short, with 18 bases between. The CDR3 contains 15 residues. The V gene's germline CDR1 is MDHEN and CDR2 SYDVKM. The CDR3 is CASSTAVGQGQPQHF. CDR3 sequence (DNA): TGTGCCAGCAGTACTGCAGTGGGCCAGGGGCAGCCCCAGCATTTT.

The chain joins TRBV5-1 to TRBJ1-1; possibly TRBD1 for D (6 bases). V gave up 0 bases and J gave up 3 bases, with 9 bases separating them. The CDR3 consists of 14 residues. Germline V gene sequence: CDR1 SGHRS, CDR2 YFSETQ. CDR3 amino acids: CASSLVQGDTEAFF. The CDR3 DNA reads as TGCGCCAGCAGCTTGGTACAGGGAGACACTGAAGCTTTCTTT.

This chain connects TRBV4-1 to TRBJ2-1; 9 positions agree with TRBD2. The CDR3 covers 15 residues. Looked up from germline, CDR1 is MGHRA and CDR2 is YSYEKL. J lost 4 bases, V lost 5 bases, and 6 bases had no gene match. CDR3 region: CASSGRLAAYNEQFF. The CDR3 DNA sequence: TGCGCCAGCAGCGGGCGACTAGCGGCGTACAATGAGCAGTTCTTC.

With respect to this clone: Other DNA sequences within the sample encode an identical CDR3. The chain recombines TRBV7-3 with TRBJ2-5; 7 nucleotides align to TRBD2. The length of the CDR3 is 13 residues. V dropped 5 bases and J dropped 4; count of bases not matched to a gene: 4. Germline CDR1 and CDR2: SGHTA and FQGTGA. CDR3 protein: CASSPGGRETQYF. The DNA of the CDR3 is TGTGCCAGCAGCCCGGGGGGAAGAGAGACCCAGTACTTC.

The gene calls are TRBV5-1 and TRBJ2-3; 12 bases agree with TRBD2. The germline V gene has CDR1 SGHRS and CDR2 YFSETQ. J gave up 5 bases and V 1 base, and 8 bases lay outside the gene matches. CDR3 length equals 17 residues. The CDR3 region is CASSLNPTSGSGDTQYF. The CDR3 DNA reads TGCGCCAGCAGCTTGAATCCGACTAGCGGGAGCGGAGATACGCAGTATTTT.

This rearrangement joins TRBV27 to TRBJ2-1, with D perhaps matching TRBD1 or TRBD2 (5 bases each). The CDR3 runs to 14 residues. V lost 4 bases to trimming and J lost 8 bases, with 15 bases between them. Germline V gene data show CDR1 as MNHEY and CDR2 as SMNVEV (reference sequence). CDR3 sequence: CASSSREGPHEQFF. CDR3 coding DNA: TGTGCCAGCAGTTCTCGAGAGGGGCCCCATGAGCAGTTCTTC.

With respect to this clone: This may be a read error: a much more frequent sequence differs by one nucleotide. V and J are TRBV18 and TRBJ1-4; no clear D. This CDR3 region has 12 residues. Germline assignment: CDR1 KGHSH and CDR2 LQKENI. The CDR3 DNA follows: TGTGCCAGCTCACCCCAGGCGGGGAAACCGTTTTTT. Translating gives CASSPQAGKPFF.

This clone appeared a few times. This rearrangement joins TRBV18 to TRBJ2-5; 7 nucleotides agree with TRBD1. Germline V gene lookup returns CDR1 KGHSH and CDR2 LQKENI. Trimming took 4 bases from V and 5 from J; bases not matched to a gene: 7. The CDR3 runs to 14 residues. The CDR3 DNA follows: TGTGCCAGCTCACAAGACAGGGTGGAGGAGACCCAGTACTTC. Encoded protein: CASSQDRVEETQYF.

As concerns this clone: Other DNA sequences from this sample encode an identical CDR3 as well. This chain joins TRBV28 and TRBJ2-1; D is undetermined. Trimming left V 6 bases short and J 0 bases short, with 9 bases between. Germline CDR1 and CDR2: MDHEN and SYDVKM. This CDR3 comprises 14 residues. CDR3 DNA: TGTGCCAGCAGATCCCGAAGCTCCTACAATGAGCAGTTCTTC. It is translated as CASRSRSSYNEQFF.

The chain carries TRBV7-9 and TRBJ2-3; 8 bases are shared with TRBD2. CDR1 SEHNR and CDR2 FQNEAQ come from the germline V gene (reference sequence). The J segment lost 3 bases and the V segment lost 5 bases, leaving 4 bases of the junction unmatched. This CDR3 spans 14 amino acids. CDR3 DNA sequence: TGTGCCAGCAGCCCTGCGGGGGGAACAGATACGCAGTATTTT. Translating it yields CASSPAGGTDTQYF.

V usage is TRBV4-1 and J usage is TRBJ2-7; D remains ambiguous. The CDR3 is made up of 12 amino acids. Per the germline V gene, CDR1 is MGHRA and CDR2 is YSYEKL. V was clipped by 4 bases and J by 6 bases, with 10 bases between them. This CDR3 is CASSPRSGEQYF. The CDR3 DNA follows: TGCGCCAGCAGCCCCCGTTCCGGCGAGCAGTACTTC.

A single count supports this clone. Other DNA sequences from this sample encode an identical CDR3 as well. The chain has TRBV18 and TRBJ2-7; no reliable D call. V lost 3 bases to trimming and J lost 0 bases, with 6 bases between them. CDR3 length: 13 amino acids. Germline lookup yields CDR1 KGHSH and CDR2 LQKENI. The CDR3 reads CASSPTSSYEQYF. CDR3 coding DNA: TGTGCCAGCTCACCTACGAGCTCCTACGAGCAGTACTTC.

The chain combines TRBV7-3 with TRBJ2-5; D possibly corresponds to TRBD1 (6 bases). This CDR3 has 14 residues. In germline, CDR1 is SGHTA, CDR2 FQGTGA. Trimming left V 0 bases short and J 4 bases short, with 9 bases between. The CDR3 nucleotides read TGTGCCAGCAGCTTAACTGCAGGGGTAGAGACCCAGTACTTC. Protein product: CASSLTAGVETQYF.

This clone was counted only a few times. This chain uses TRBV19 with TRBJ2-7, with a possible D match to TRBD2 (5 bases). Germline-derived CDR1 and CDR2 are LNHDA and SQIVND (reference sequence). V was trimmed by 6 bases and J by 4 bases, leaving 13 bases between them. The CDR3 length is 13 residues. This chain's CDR3 is CASSRRERYEQYF. The CDR3 DNA reads as TGTGCCAGTAGCCGAAGGGAGAGGTACGAGCAGTACTTC. The entire variable domain, with the rest obtained from reference TRBV19 and TRBJ2-7, is as follows: DGGITQSPKYLFRKEGQNVTLSCEQNLNHDAMYWYRQDPGQGLRLIYYSQIVNDFQKGDIAEGYSVSREKKESFPLTVTSAQKNPTAFYLCASSRRERYEQYFGPGTRLTVT.

The genes are TRBV28 and TRBJ2-7; the match to TRBD1 covers 8 bases. The CDR3 runs to 17 residues. V dropped 2 bases and J dropped 1; count of bases not matched to a gene: 10. CDR1 MDHEN and CDR2 SYDVKM come from the germline V gene. CDR3: CASSLMVHQGASYEQYF. CDR3 bases: TGTGCCAGCAGTTTAATGGTTCATCAGGGGGCATCCTACGAGCAGTACTTC.

The V gene is TRBV5-5, the J gene TRBJ2-3, with no clear D. The CDR3 length is 16 residues. From germline, CDR1 is SGHKS and CDR2 YYEKEE (reference sequence). V lost 4 bases, J lost 0 bases, and 15 bases lay in between. For the CDR3, the DNA is TGTGCCAGCAGCACCCTTCCCCCGCGGAGCACAGATACGCAGTATTTT. Translated, it gives CASSTLPPRSTDTQYF.

The rearrangement uses TRBV7-8 and TRBJ2-7, with TRBD2 identical over 7 bases. The CDR3 is made up of 17 amino acids. The J segment lost 0 bases and the V segment lost 0 bases, leaving 8 bases of the junction unmatched. Germline V lookup: CDR1 SGHVS, CDR2 FQNEAQ. The CDR3 coding sequence is TGTGCCAGCAGCTTAGCGATAACTAGCGTGGACTCCTACGAGCAGTACTTC. Its translation is CASSLAITSVDSYEQYF.

The chain employs TRBV5-3 and TRBJ1-2; the D is unclear. TRBV5-3 falls under the ORF class, with uncertain function. Trimming took off 0 bases at V and 5 bases at J, with 14 bases between the two ends. The CDR3 spans 15 residues. CDR3 sequence: CARSLAVTDYYGYTF. The CDR3, as DNA: TGTGCCAGAAGCTTGGCCGTGACGGACTATTATGGCTACACCTTC.

This chain joins TRBV30 and TRBJ2-3; D uncertain. The CDR3 is made up of 13 amino acids. Germline assignment: CDR1 GTSNPN and CDR2 SVGIG (reference sequence). Deletions cut 7 bases from V and 1 base from J, with 12 bases between. CDR3 bases: TGTGCCTCCATGGGCCGAGGCACAGATACGCAGTATTTT. Translated: CASMGRGTDTQYF.

This chain joins TRBV30 and TRBJ2-3, with 9 nucleotides matching TRBD2. The germline gives CDR1 GTSNPN, CDR2 SVGIG (reference sequence). V trimming: 2 bases; J trimming: 5 bases; junction bases outside the gene matches: 5. This CDR3 has 14 amino acids. CDR3 nucleotide sequence: TGTGCCTGGAGTATAGCGGGAGACCAAGATACGCAGTATTTT. This codes for CAWSIAGDQDTQYF.